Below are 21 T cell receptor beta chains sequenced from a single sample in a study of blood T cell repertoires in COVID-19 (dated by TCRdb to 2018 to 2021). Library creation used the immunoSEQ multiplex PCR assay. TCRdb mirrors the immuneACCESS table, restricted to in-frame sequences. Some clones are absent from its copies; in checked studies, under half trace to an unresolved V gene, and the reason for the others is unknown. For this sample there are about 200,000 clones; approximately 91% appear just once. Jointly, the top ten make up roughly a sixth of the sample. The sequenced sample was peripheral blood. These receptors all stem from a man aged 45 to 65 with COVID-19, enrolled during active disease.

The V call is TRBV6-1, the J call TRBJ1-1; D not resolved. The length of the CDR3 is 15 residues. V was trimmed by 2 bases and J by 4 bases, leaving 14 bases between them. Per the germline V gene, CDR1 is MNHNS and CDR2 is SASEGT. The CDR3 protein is CASSETVSPSTEAFF. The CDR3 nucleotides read TGTGCCAGCAGTGAAACGGTCTCTCCGTCCACTGAAGCTTTCTTT.

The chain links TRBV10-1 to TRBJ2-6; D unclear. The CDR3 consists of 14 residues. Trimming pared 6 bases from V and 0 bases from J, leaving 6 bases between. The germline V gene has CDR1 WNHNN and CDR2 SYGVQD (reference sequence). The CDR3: CASRRDSGANVLTF. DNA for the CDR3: TGCGCCAGCAGAAGAGACTCTGGGGCCAACGTCCTGACTTTC.

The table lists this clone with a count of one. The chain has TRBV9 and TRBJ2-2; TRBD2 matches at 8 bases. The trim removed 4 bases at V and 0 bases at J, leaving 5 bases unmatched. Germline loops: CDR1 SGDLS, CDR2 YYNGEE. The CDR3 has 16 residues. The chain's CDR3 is CASSPRRGANTGELFF. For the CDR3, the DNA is TGTGCCAGCAGCCCCCGGCGGGGGGCGAACACCGGGGAGCTGTTTTTT.

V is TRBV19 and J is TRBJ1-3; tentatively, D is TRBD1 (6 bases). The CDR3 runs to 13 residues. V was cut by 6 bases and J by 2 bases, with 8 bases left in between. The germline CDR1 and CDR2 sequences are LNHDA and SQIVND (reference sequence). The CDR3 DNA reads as TGTGCCAGTAGCCAGGGGCCTGGAAACACCATATATTTT. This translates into CASSQGPGNTIYF.

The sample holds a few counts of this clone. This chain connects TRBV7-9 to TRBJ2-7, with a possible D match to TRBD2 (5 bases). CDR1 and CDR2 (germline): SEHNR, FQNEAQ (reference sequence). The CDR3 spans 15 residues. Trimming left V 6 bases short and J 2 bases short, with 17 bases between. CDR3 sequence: CASSSTEEATYEQYF. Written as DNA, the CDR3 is TGTGCCAGCAGTTCCACAGAGGAGGCAACCTACGAGCAGTACTTC.

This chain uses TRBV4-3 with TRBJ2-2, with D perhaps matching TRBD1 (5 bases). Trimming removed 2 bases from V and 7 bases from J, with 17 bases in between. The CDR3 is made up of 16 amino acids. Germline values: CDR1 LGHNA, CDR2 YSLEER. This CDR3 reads CASSQNPGQGDGELFF. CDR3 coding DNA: TGCGCCAGCAGCCAAAACCCCGGGCAGGGTGACGGGGAGCTGTTTTTT.

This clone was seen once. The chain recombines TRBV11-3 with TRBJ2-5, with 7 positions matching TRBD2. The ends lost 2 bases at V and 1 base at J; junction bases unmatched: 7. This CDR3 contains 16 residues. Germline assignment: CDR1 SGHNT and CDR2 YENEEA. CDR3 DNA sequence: TGTGCCAGCAGCTTAAAGGAGCGGGGCCTCCAAGAGACCCAGTACTTC. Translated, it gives CASSLKERGLQETQYF.

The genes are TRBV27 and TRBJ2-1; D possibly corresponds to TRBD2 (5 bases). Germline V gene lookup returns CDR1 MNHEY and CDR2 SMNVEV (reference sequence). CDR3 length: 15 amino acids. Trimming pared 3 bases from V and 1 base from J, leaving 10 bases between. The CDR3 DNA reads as TGTGCCAGCAGTTTTACTGGGAGTTCCTACAATGAGCAGTTCTTC. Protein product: CASSFTGSSYNEQFF.

CDR3 residues: CASSLRPGDRRQYF. Here the CDR3 DNA reads TGTGCCAGCAGCTTGCGCCCCGGGGACAGACGGCAGTATTTT. The chain links TRBV5-6 to TRBJ2-3; 7 bases match TRBD1. The junction had 10 bases not matched to a gene; V was cut back by 1 base and J by 11 bases. This CDR3 is built from 14 residues. Germline V gene lookup returns CDR1 SGHDT and CDR2 YYEEEE. Combining the CDR3 with reference TRBV5-6 and TRBJ2-3 gives the whole variable domain DAGVTQSPTHLIKTRGQQVTLRCSPKSGHDTVSWYQQALGQGPQFIFQYYEEEERQRGNFPDRFSGHQFPNYSSELNVNALLLGDSALYLCASSLRPGDRRQYFGPGTRLTVL.

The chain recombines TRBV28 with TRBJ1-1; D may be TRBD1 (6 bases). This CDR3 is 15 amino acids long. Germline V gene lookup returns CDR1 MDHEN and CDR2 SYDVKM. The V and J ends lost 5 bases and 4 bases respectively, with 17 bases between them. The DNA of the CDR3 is TGTGCCAGCAGTCCCCCCCGGGGGGGCTTCACTGAAGCTTTCTTT. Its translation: CASSPPRGGFTEAFF.

CDR3 in amino acids: CASSYPGLATDTQYF. CDR3 coding DNA: TGTGCCAGCAGCTATCCGGGACTAGCTACAGATACGCAGTATTTT. The chain uses TRBV7-3 and TRBJ2-3; 9 bases align to TRBD2. The trim removed 4 bases at V and 3 bases at J, leaving 5 bases unmatched. CDR1 and CDR2 from the germline V gene are SGHTA and FQGTGA. CDR3 size: 15 residues. The entire variable domain, with the rest obtained from reference TRBV7-3 and TRBJ2-3, is as follows: GAGVSQTPSNKVTEKGKYVELRCDPISGHTALYWYRQSLGQGPEFLIYFQGTGAADDSGLPNDRFFAVRPEGSVSTLKIQRTERGDSAVYLCASSYPGLATDTQYFGPGTRLTVL.

CDR3 in DNA: TGTGCCAGCAGCCAAGATCAGGGGGCAGGCACTGAAGCTTTCTTT. It specifies CASSQDQGAGTEAFF. The J gene is TRBJ1-1, the V gene TRBV3-1 (or the pseudogene TRBV3-2), with 8 bases matching TRBD1. This CDR3 is built from 15 residues. CDR1 LGHDT and CDR2 YNNKEL come from the germline V gene (reference sequence). V shed 0 bases, J shed 4 bases, and the junction held 4 bases outside the gene matches.

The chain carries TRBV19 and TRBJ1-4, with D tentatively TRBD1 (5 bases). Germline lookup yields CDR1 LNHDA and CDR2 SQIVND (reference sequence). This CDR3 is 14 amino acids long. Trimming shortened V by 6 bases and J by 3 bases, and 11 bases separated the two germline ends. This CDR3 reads CASSNRLANEKLFF. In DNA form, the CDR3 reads TGTGCCAGTAGCAACAGGTTGGCTAATGAAAAACTGTTTTTT.

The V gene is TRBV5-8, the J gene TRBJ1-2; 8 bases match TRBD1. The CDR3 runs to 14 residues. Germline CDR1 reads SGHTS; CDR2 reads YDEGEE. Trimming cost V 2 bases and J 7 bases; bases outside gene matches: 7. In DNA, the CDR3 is TGTGCCAGCAGCTTTCAGGGGGCGTCCTCTGGCTACACCTTC. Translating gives CASSFQGASSGYTF. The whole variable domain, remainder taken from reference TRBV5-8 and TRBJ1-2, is EAGVTQSPTHLIKTRGQQATLRCSPISGHTSVYWYQQALGLGLQFLLWYDEGEERNRGNFPPRFSGRQFPNYSSELNVNALELEDSALYLCASSFQGASSGYTFGSGTRLTVV.

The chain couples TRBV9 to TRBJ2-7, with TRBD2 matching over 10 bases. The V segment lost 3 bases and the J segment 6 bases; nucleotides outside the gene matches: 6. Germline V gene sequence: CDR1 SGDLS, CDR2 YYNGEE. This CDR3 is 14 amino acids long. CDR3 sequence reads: CASSGSGRALEQYF. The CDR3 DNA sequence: TGTGCCAGCAGCGGAAGCGGGAGGGCCCTCGAGCAGTACTTC. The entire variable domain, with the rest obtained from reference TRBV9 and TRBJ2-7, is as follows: DSGVTQTPKHLITATGQRVTLRCSPRSGDLSVYWYQQSLDQGLQFLIQYYNGEERAKGNILERFSAQQFPDLHSELNLSSLELGDSALYFCASSGSGRALEQYFGPGTRLTVT.

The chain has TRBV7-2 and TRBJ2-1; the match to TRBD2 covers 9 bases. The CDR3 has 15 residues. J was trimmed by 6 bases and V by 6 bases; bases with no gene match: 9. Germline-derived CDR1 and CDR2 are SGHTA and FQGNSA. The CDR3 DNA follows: TGTGCCAGCAGAGACCATAGCGGGGGCCCCAATGAGCAGTTCTTC. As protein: CASRDHSGGPNEQFF.

The CDR3 spells CSASRDRGYEAEAFF. CDR3 DNA: TGCAGTGCTAGTCGGGACAGGGGTTATGAGGCTGAAGCTTTCTTT. The chain joins TRBV20-1 to TRBJ1-1; 10 bases line up with TRBD1. The V segment lost 3 bases and the J segment 6 bases; nucleotides outside the gene matches: 10. There are 15 residues in the CDR3. Germline V CDR1 and CDR2: DFQATT, SNEGSKA (reference sequence).

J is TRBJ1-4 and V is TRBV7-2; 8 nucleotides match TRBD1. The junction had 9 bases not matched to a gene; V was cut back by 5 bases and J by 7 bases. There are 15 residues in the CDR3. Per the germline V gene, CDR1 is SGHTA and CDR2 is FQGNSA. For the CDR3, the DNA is TGTGCCAGCAGCCGCCGGACAGGGATGACTGAAAAACTGTTTTTT. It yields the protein CASSRRTGMTEKLFF.

Here the CDR3 reads CASSPGSGGPTDTQYF. The CDR3 bases are TGTGCCAGCAGCCCCGGGAGCGGGGGGCCAACAGATACGCAGTATTTT. The rearrangement joins TRBV7-6 to TRBJ2-3; TRBD2 agrees at 9 bases. Trimming at V came to 5 bases and at J to 3 bases, leaving 9 bases not matched to a gene. CDR1 and CDR2 (germline): SGHVS, FNYEAQ. The CDR3 has 16 amino acids.

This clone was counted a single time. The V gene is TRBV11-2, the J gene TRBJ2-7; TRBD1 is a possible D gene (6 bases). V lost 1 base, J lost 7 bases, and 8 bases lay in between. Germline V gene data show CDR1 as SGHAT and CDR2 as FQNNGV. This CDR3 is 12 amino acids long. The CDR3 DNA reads TGTGCCAGCAGCTTAGGAGGGGGTGAGCAGTACTTC. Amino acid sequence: CASSLGGGEQYF.

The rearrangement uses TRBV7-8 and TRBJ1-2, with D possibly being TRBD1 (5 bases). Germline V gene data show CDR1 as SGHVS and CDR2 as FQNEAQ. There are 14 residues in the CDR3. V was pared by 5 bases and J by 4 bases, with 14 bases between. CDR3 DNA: TGTGCCAGCAGCGTCGGGTACGGGGGCTATGGCTACACCTTC. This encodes CASSVGYGGYGYTF.